This T cell receptor (beta chain) was observed in a study of T cells in Graves' hyperthyroidism and ophthalmopathy (dated by TCRdb to the late 2010s). For the study in its entirety: Peripheral blood was sampled at the time of initial diagnosis, prior to any treatment. To identify TCR V-J signatures that set the groups apart, the researchers used a discovery cohort of more than 95 patients, made up of roughly 40 with Graves' ophthalmopathy and 57 with stable Graves' hyperthyroidism. Prospective prediction of ophthalmopathy was tested in an independent validation cohort consisting of fewer than 20 hyperthyroidism patients and 15 to 17 patients who later progressed to ophthalmopathy. The 100 discovery patients were divided at random into training and test sets in a 7:3 ratio. The study also compared thyroid tissue and blood T-cell repertoires from more than five Graves' hyperthyroidism patients. Once sampling was done, hyperthyroidism patients were given methimazole at a starting dose of 30 mg daily, whereas ophthalmopathy patients were given high-dose intravenous methylprednisolone. According to the paper, TCR Vbeta CDR3 sequencing was carried out on over 130 peripheral blood samples, which came from more than 40 ophthalmopathy, 75 to 80 hyperthyroidism and about 17 progressor patients.

About this clonotype itself: Which antigen it targets is not known. Since a much larger clone is just one base distant, this may be a read error.

Hyperthyroidism patients were newly diagnosed, had a disease duration of under 2 months, and were aged 18 to 65 years. Exclusion was applied to patients with uncontrolled infections, other autoimmune diseases, pregnancy or lactation. Diagnoses were established on the basis of clinical symptoms, serum thyroxine and TRAb, thyroid ultrasound, and orbital computed tomography. Blood from progressor patients was drawn when they were first diagnosed with hyperthyroidism, before any ophthalmopathy symptoms appeared. Ficoll-Paque density gradient centrifugation was used to isolate PBMCs from 9.5 to 10 ml of fresh peripheral blood. Patients classed as progressors first received a Graves' hyperthyroidism diagnosis and then went on to develop ophthalmopathy during follow-up. Trizol reagent was used to extract total RNA, and RNA quality was then checked on an Agilent 2100 Bioanalyzer. TCR beta CDR3 regions were amplified from RNA transcripts. The first round of RT-PCR for the TCR CDR3 was performed with the HTBI primer set and the Qiagen OneStep RT-PCR kit. Libraries were constructed in a second round of multiplex PCR, after which size selection and purification were performed. Paired-end sequencing of the libraries was performed with 100 bp reads on an Illumina HiSeq2000. Concerning the study's data processing: SOAPnuke was used to process the raw data, with reads discarded if the reads contained adapters or uncalled bases, had a mean Phred below 15, or lacked an exact constant-primer or identifier match. COPE v1.2.5 was used to merge the high-quality paired reads, and each unique nucleotide sequence was defined as a clonotype. MiTCR v1.1 was used to align the clonotypes against IMGT TRBV, TRBD and TRBJ reference segments. Analysis was restricted to V-J combinations with a frequency above 0.0001, which covered 98% to 99.2% of repertoires. A TCS score was defined as the ratio of F50 (clonal expansion) to E x V (chaos), with BLOSUM62-based TCRdist applied between CDR3 peptides within each V-J. Welch's t-statistics and random forest reduced several hundred V-J features to 13, which were used in a naive Bayes classifier (R e1071). The public reads were quality trimmed at Q25 with fastp and then assembled into clones with MiXCR by TCRdb, keeping productive beta chains. Rows are combined by CDR3 protein, so each entry shows the most common genes and DNA. These V and J calls originate from TCRdb's pipeline instead of the authors' own analysis. The sample table records 280,000 or so distinct CDR3 sequences; approximately 14% of these occur just once. The ten most abundant clones make up around 31% of the sample.

Based on the germline V gene, the CDR1 and CDR2 sequences are SNHLY and FYNNEI. Including the terminal cysteine and phenylalanine, the CDR3 comprises 15 residues. Of the read, only the CDR3 DNA is kept; its 45 bases are in frame from base 1. What the authors observed across the whole study: No statistical method was used to fix the sample size in advance, and group allocation was not hidden from the investigators. Most expanded thyroid clonotypes (frequency above 0.001) were also detected in blood, suggesting blood repertoires may reflect thyroid immune responses. A 13 V-J signature model separated ophthalmopathy from stable hyperthyroidism, with approximately 86% sensitivity and around 84% specificity in cross-validation and 80%/75% in testing. In validation, progression to ophthalmopathy was predicted by the model with almost 71% sensitivity and nearly 75% specificity, a median of approximately 6.5 months before onset.

Recombination linked TRBV2 to TRBJ2-3, and TRBD2 aligns with 8 junction nucleotides. The source material was blood. This TCR was sampled from a woman aged 50 to 60 with Graves' hyperthyroidism that later progressed to Graves' ophthalmopathy. The CDR3 protein: CASRGTRTSTDTRYF. The DNA sequence follows: TGTGCCAGCAGGGGGACTAGGACGAGCACAGATACGCGGTATTTT.